What follows is one T cell receptor (beta chain) and its context. The entry originates in a study of blood T cell repertoires in COVID-19. As for the study in general: Researchers got acute and convalescent COVID-19 samples from the United States, Italy and Spain. T cells, B-cell-depleted T cells, or PBMCs provided the cDNA or gDNA that served as material.

How the authors handled the data: Counts of nucleated cells, estimated from reference gene primer amplification, were obtained. Assay: immunoSEQ multiplex PCR; the TCRdb copy retains only in-frame clones and omits some. The D gene and trimming were derived from the DNA, and the V and J assignments and clone size from that table. The data show about 45,000 clones, approximately 87% seen once. The V end was cut by 5 bases, the J end by 4 bases, with 16 bases between. CDR1 and CDR2 from the germline V gene are MNHEY and SVGAGI. CDR3 length equals 15 residues. The receptor comes from a human donor in a cohort sampled during active COVID-19. The chain links TRBV6-5 to TRBJ2-3, with TRBD1 as a possible D gene (5 bases). Sequenced input: peripheral blood. The CDR3: CASSQGPASPDTQYF. The CDR3, as DNA: TGTGCCAGCAGTCAGGGCCCTGCCAGCCCAGATACGCAGTATTTT.